These T cell receptor beta chains were read from a single sample in a study of CD8 T cells in Susac syndrome. TCRdb analysed the immunoSEQ multiplex PCR reads with MiXCR anew, one entry per CDR3 protein. The table includes 150,000 to 200,000 distinct CDR3 sequences, 90% to 95% detected once. The sample was CD4+ T cells from PBMCs. The receptors were sampled from a human donor in good health. The CDR3 runs from the conserved cysteine through the conserved F or W. The D gene is left open where the match is weak. Size values are once, few and many counts, or a class for expanded clones, and some rows have none.

size | J | V | D | CDR3 | DNA
- | TRBJ2-1 | TRBV4-2 | TRBD2 | CASSQAPLAGEQFF | TGTGCCAGCAGCCAGGCTCCCTTAGCGGGTGAGCAGTTCTTC
- | TRBJ1-4 | TRBV7-9 | TRBD1 | CASSFGQGRDEKLFF | TGTGCCAGCAGCTTCGGACAGGGGAGAGATGAAAAACTGTTTTTT
- | TRBJ2-5 | TRBV4-2 | TRBD2 | CASSQSRGLAGEETQYF | TGTGCCAGCAGCCAATCTAGAGGACTAGCGGGGGAGGAGACCCAGTACTTC
- | TRBJ1-6 | TRBV20-1 | - | CSARRPGSPLHF | TGCAGTGCTAGACGGCCGGGTTCACCCCTCCACTTT
- | TRBJ2-2 | TRBV12-3/TRBV12-4 | - | CASSLRLEAGELFF | TGTGCCAGCAGTTTACGACTAGAAGCCGGGGAGCTGTTTTTT
once | TRBJ1-2 | TRBV10-2 | TRBD1 | CASSGLRDRGRNYGYTF | TGCGCCAGCAGTGGTCTCCGGGACAGGGGGCGCAACTATGGCTACACCTTC
once | TRBJ1-1 | TRBV11-1 | - | CASSAHRNTEAFF | TGTGCCAGCAGCGCTCACAGGAACACTGAAGCTTTCTTT
- | TRBJ1-2 | TRBV6-6 | TRBD1 | CASKAGGGYTF | TGTGCCAGCAAGGCAGGGGGTGGCTACACCTTC
- | TRBJ2-7 | TRBV20-1 | TRBD1 | CSAPWDRAPYEQYF | TGCAGTGCTCCATGGGACAGGGCCCCCTACGAGCAGTACTTC
- | TRBJ2-7 | TRBV3-1 | TRBD1 | CASSRGTGGEEQYF | TGTGCCAGCAGCCGAGGGACAGGGGGCGAGGAGCAGTACTTC
- | TRBJ2-7 | TRBV6-5 | - | CASSLNRATYEQYF | TGTGCCAGCAGTTTAAACAGGGCGACCTACGAGCAGTACTTC
- | TRBJ2-2 | TRBV6-1 | - | CASREWLLGGELFF | TGTGCCAGCAGGGAGTGGCTCTTAGGCGGGGAGCTGTTTTTT
once | TRBJ2-2 | TRBV9 | TRBD2 | CASSVSTSGGGTGELFF | TGTGCCAGCAGCGTATCGACTAGCGGGGGGGGCACCGGGGAGCTGTTTTTT
- | TRBJ1-2 | TRBV6-5 | - | CASSSRVGYTF | TGTGCCAGCAGTTCGCGTGTTGGCTACACCTTC
- | TRBJ2-5 | TRBV5-4 | - | CASSPNGETQYF | TGTGCCAGCAGCCCGAATGGGGAGACCCAGTACTTC
- | TRBJ2-7 | TRBV5-4 | - | CASSASVLAPYEQYF | TGTGCCAGCAGCGCCTCCGTTCTTGCCCCTTACGAGCAGTACTTC
- | TRBJ2-5 | TRBV4-2 | - | CASSQEERGGETQYF | TGTGCCAGCAGCCAAGAGGAGCGTGGGGGGGAGACCCAGTACTTC
- | TRBJ2-3 | TRBV23-1 | TRBD1 | CASSQSDRATDTQYF | TGCGCCAGCAGTCAATCGGACAGGGCCACAGATACGCAGTATTTT
- | TRBJ2-1 | TRBV6-1 | - | CASSVSGLGGNEQFF | TGTGCCAGCAGTGTTTCGGGCCTCGGAGGCAATGAGCAGTTCTTC
once | TRBJ1-5 | TRBV10-2 | - | CATTAAPLGGPQHF | TGCGCCACCACGGCAGCCCCTTTAGGTGGGCCCCAGCATTTT
- | TRBJ2-3 | TRBV2 | - | CASRGGYTDTQYF | TGTGCCAGCAGGGGGGGATACACAGATACGCAGTATTTT
- | TRBJ2-7 | TRBV20-1 | TRBD1 | CSARAPNVGQGSEQYF | TGCAGTGCTAGAGCCCCAAACGTGGGACAGGGAAGCGAGCAGTACTTC
- | TRBJ2-7 | TRBV6-5 | - | CASSYSSDSSYEQYF | TGTGCCAGCAGTTACTCGAGTGACAGCTCCTACGAGCAGTACTTC
- | TRBJ1-2 | TRBV5-1 | TRBD1 | CASSELPGQPKGYTF | TGCGCCAGCAGCGAATTACCGGGACAGCCAAAAGGCTACACCTTC
- | TRBJ2-5 | TRBV30 | - | CAWSASTGVETQYF | TGTGCCTGGAGCGCTTCGACGGGGGTTGAGACCCAGTACTTC
- | TRBJ1-6 | TRBV7-9 | - | CASTLGASYNSPLHF | TGTGCCAGCACCCTGGGGGCCTCCTATAATTCACCCCTCCACTTT
- | TRBJ1-1 | TRBV28 | - | CASFNWQTMNTEAFF | TGTGCCAGCTTCAACTGGCAGACGATGAACACTGAAGCTTTCTTT
- | TRBJ1-2 | TRBV7-2 | - | CASSISWQNGYTF | TGTGCCAGCAGCATAAGTTGGCAGAATGGCTACACCTTC
once | TRBJ2-7 | TRBV3-1 | - | CASSQLGDSYEQYF | TGTGCCAGCAGCCAACTCGGGGACTCCTACGAGCAGTACTTC
- | TRBJ2-7 | TRBV6-1 | - | CASSDVNLGGEQYF | TGTGCCAGCAGTGATGTTAATTTGGGGGGCGAGCAGTACTTC
- | TRBJ2-5 | TRBV6-5 | TRBD2 | CASRRGLVWEIQYF | TGTGCCAGCAGGCGCGGACTAGTTTGGGAGATCCAGTACTTC
- | TRBJ2-2 | TRBV29-1 | - | CSALGPQSTGELFF | TGCAGCGCGCTAGGGCCACAATCCACCGGGGAGCTGTTTTTT
once | TRBJ2-6 | TRBV15 | TRBD2 | CATSVGGISGANVLTF | TGTGCCACCAGCGTGGGGGGGATCTCTGGGGCCAACGTCCTGACTTTC
- | TRBJ2-5 | TRBV12-3/TRBV12-4 | TRBD1 | CASSSGQGARETQYF | TGTGCCAGCAGTTCGGGACAGGGGGCGCGAGAGACCCAGTACTTC
- | TRBJ1-1 | TRBV20-1 | - | CSGAESNTEAFF | TGCAGCGGCGCTGAATCGAACACTGAAGCTTTCTTT
- | TRBJ2-5 | TRBV15 | - | CATSRAPGNQETQYF | TGTGCCACCAGCAGAGCTCCAGGGAACCAAGAGACCCAGTACTTC
- | TRBJ2-5 | TRBV20-1 | TRBD2 | CSARDLAGQETQYF | TGCAGTGCTAGAGACCTAGCGGGACAAGAGACCCAGTACTTC
- | TRBJ2-7 | TRBV29-1 | TRBD1 | CSVGEGQGYEQYF | TGCAGCGTTGGGGAAGGACAGGGCTACGAGCAGTACTTC
few | TRBJ1-2 | TRBV5-4 | TRBD1 | CASSLQGVNYGYTF | TGTGCCAGCAGCTTGCAGGGGGTGAACTATGGCTACACCTTC
- | TRBJ2-3 | TRBV6-5 | TRBD1 | CASSIGTESTDTQYF | TGTGCCAGCAGTATAGGGACAGAGAGCACAGATACGCAGTATTTT
- | TRBJ2-7 | TRBV3-1 | TRBD1 | CASSLRTGLNEQYF | TGTGCCAGCAGCTTGAGGACAGGGTTAAACGAGCAGTACTTC
once | TRBJ2-2 | TRBV5-4 | - | CASSSNGLPTGELFF | TGTGCCAGCAGCTCAAATGGACTGCCTACCGGGGAGCTGTTTTTT
- | TRBJ2-7 | TRBV5-1 | TRBD2 | CASSTVLAGATEQYF | TGCGCCAGCAGCACCGTACTAGCGGGGGCGACCGAGCAGTACTTC
- | TRBJ1-4 | TRBV20-1 | - | CSVRGNFNEKLFF | TGCAGTGTCCGGGGAAACTTTAATGAAAAACTGTTTTTT
- | TRBJ1-1 | TRBV3-1 | TRBD1 | CASSWTGDEAFF | TGTGCCAGCAGCTGGACAGGGGATGAAGCTTTCTTT
- | TRBJ2-3 | TRBV2 | TRBD2 | CATQPGGRGSSDTQYF | TGTGCCACTCAGCCGGGGGGGCGGGGATCGTCGGATACGCAGTATTTT
- | TRBJ2-1 | TRBV6-2/TRBV6-3 | - | CASSPPGTSRNDNEQFF | TGTGCCAGCAGCCCCCCGGGAACTAGCAGGAACGACAATGAGCAGTTCTTC
- | TRBJ1-6 | TRBV5-4 | - | CASSFATEYNSPLHF | TGTGCCAGCAGCTTTGCGACGGAATATAATTCACCCCTCCACTTT
- | TRBJ1-5 | TRBV5-8 | - | CASSLGGGGSQPQHF | TGTGCCAGCAGCTTGGGCGGCGGGGGCAGTCAGCCCCAGCATTTT
- | TRBJ2-7 | TRBV7-2 | TRBD1 | CASSLRGQGAVEQYF | TGTGCCAGCAGCTTGCGCGGGCAGGGGGCGGTCGAGCAGTACTTC
- | TRBJ2-7 | TRBV6-5 | - | CASSSSGLARYEQYF | TGTGCCAGCAGTTCCTCGGGACTGGCACGCTACGAGCAGTACTTC
- | TRBJ1-4 | TRBV18 | - | CASSPNPEGYEKLFF | TGTGCCAGCTCACCAAACCCGGAAGGGTACGAAAAACTGTTTTTT
- | TRBJ1-2 | TRBV10-3 | - | CATSFNYGYTF | TGTGCCACCTCATTTAACTATGGCTACACCTTC
- | TRBJ1-1 | TRBV10-3 | - | CAIRTTGNTEAFF | TGTGCCATCAGAACAACAGGGAACACTGAAGCTTTCTTT
- | TRBJ2-1 | TRBV7-9 | TRBD2 | CASSLGRGGRVSYNEQFF | TGTGCCAGCAGCTTAGGACGGGGGGGCAGAGTTTCCTACAATGAGCAGTTCTTC
- | TRBJ2-1 | TRBV2 | - | CASSESSSEQFF | TGTGCCAGCAGTGAAAGTTCCAGTGAGCAGTTCTTC
- | TRBJ1-2 | TRBV29-1 | - | CSVTRSGARGYTF | TGCAGCGTCACCCGATCTGGGGCTCGAGGCTACACCTTC
- | TRBJ1-6 | TRBV3-1 | - | CASSQAAARVDSPLHF | TGTGCCAGCAGCCAGGCAGCCGCCAGGGTGGATTCACCCCTCCACTTT
- | TRBJ1-5 | TRBV18 | - | CASSLWGNSNQPQHF | TGTGCCAGCTCACTTTGGGGGAATAGCAATCAGCCCCAGCATTTT